This TCR beta chain was captured in a study of blood T cells in healthy people across ages. General observations from the study: With age, beta diversity per million T cells declined roughly linearly, significantly by 40.

Samples each yielded at least 6 micrograms of total RNA. Remarks on this clonotype: Its antigen is still unknown. No conserved phenylalanine or tryptophan is present at the end of the CDR3, so a read error is the likely explanation.

Per the germline V gene, CDR1 is SGHTA and CDR2 is FQGNSA. The ends were cut back, 2 bases at V and 8 bases at J, with 13 bases in the middle. The CDR3 totals 15 residues. Alongside a J-beta primer mix, a sample-barcoded 5' primer served in a second PCR lasting about 7 to 12 cycles. Tags on each cDNA molecule came from a template-switch adaptor with 12 random nucleotides. TCRdb called the 5' RACE reads again in MiXCR, with one record for every CDR3 protein. The sample carries approximately 810,000 distinct CDR3 sequences, about 30% recorded once. The sample was blood. The TCR originated in a woman over 75 in good health. The rearrangement uses TRBV7-2 and TRBJ1-6, with a tentative D call TRBD1 (6 bases). CDR3 sequence reads: CASSLMDRGDSPLHL. As DNA, the CDR3 is TGTGCCAGCAGCTTAATGGATAGGGGGGATTCACCCCTCCACTTG.